Below are 18 T cell receptor beta chains sequenced from a single sample in a study of Ad26.COV2.S vaccination and SARS-CoV-2 variants. Treatment reported: 15 to 20 received Ad26.COV2.S at low or high dose, single or two shots; 5 received placebo; per-sample allocation not given. The study sampled participants on day 63 after the first vaccine or placebo injection. The method was immunoSEQ multiplex PCR; TCRdb's version includes in-frame clones alone and lacks a portion of them. The sample includes a few hundred thousand clones, about nine tenths of them seen just once. Specimen: peripheral blood, collected in a trial of Ad26.COV2.S vaccine versus placebo. Source of these receptors: a person aged 18-65 years who received the Ad26.COV2.S COVID-19 vaccine or a placebo.

This clone was counted a single time. The rearrangement joins TRBV3-1 (or the pseudogene TRBV3-2) to TRBJ1-1; the D is unclear. Trimming removed 4 bases at V and 6 bases at J, with 18 bases between. CDR3 size: 15 residues. Per germline, CDR1 LGHDT and CDR2 YNNKEL (reference sequence). The CDR3 DNA reads TGTGCCAGCAGCCCCGGGTGGGGAGGGCATGCTGAAGCTTTCTTT. Translating gives CASSPGWGGHAEAFF.

The CDR3 DNA sequence: TGTGCCAGCAGCTTAAGTGGGGGGAACACTGAAGCTTTCTTT. Translating it yields CASSLSGGNTEAFF. The chain links TRBV13 to TRBJ1-1; D is perhaps TRBD1 (5 bases). The V and J ends lost 2 bases and 1 base respectively, with 8 bases between them. CDR3 length: 14 amino acids. Germline values: CDR1 PRHDT, CDR2 FYEKMQ (reference sequence). Variable domain in full (rest from reference TRBV13 and TRBJ1-1): AAGVIQSPRHLIKEKRETATLKCYPIPRHDTVYWYQQGPGQDPQFLISFYEKMQSDKGSIPDRFSAQQFSDYHSELNMSSLELGDSALYFCASSLSGGNTEAFFGQGTRLTVV.

The chain carries TRBV19 and TRBJ1-1, with D unclear. This CDR3 contains 13 residues. Germline V gives CDR1 LNHDA, CDR2 SQIVND (reference sequence). Trimming took 3 bases from V and 1 from J, leaving 6 bases between them. This CDR3 reads CASSMKRNTEAFF. CDR3 DNA sequence: TGTGCCAGTAGTATGAAACGGAACACTGAAGCTTTCTTT.

The chain links TRBV16 to TRBJ2-7; tentatively, D is TRBD2 (6 bases). V lost 2 bases and J lost 0, with 20 bases in between. Germline V lookup: CDR1 KGHSY, CDR2 FQNENV. CDR3 size: 18 residues. CDR3 loop: CASSQGVAENEYSYEQYF. CDR3 DNA sequence: TGTGCCAGCAGCCAAGGGGTAGCGGAGAACGAATACTCCTACGAGCAGTACTTC.

The rearrangement joins TRBV24-1 to TRBJ2-1, with D possibly being TRBD2 (5 bases). V lost 5 bases and J lost 6, with 10 bases in between. Germline loops: CDR1 KGHDR, CDR2 SFDVKD. The CDR3 is 13 residues long. CDR3 bases: TGTGCCACCAGTGTGGAGGCGAGCAATGAGCAGTTCTTC. Translated: CATSVEASNEQFF.

V and J are TRBV28 and TRBJ1-1; TRBD1 might be the D (5 bases). CDR3 length equals 13 residues. Trimming took off 6 bases at V and 11 bases at J, with 19 bases between the two ends. Germline lookup yields CDR1 MDHEN and CDR2 SYDVKM. The CDR3 coding sequence is TGTGCCAGCAGCCAGTCCATGCTACAGGTGGCTTTCTTT. Residues: CASSQSMLQVAFF.

This chain links TRBV28 with TRBJ2-3; no definite D call. Germline lookup yields CDR1 MDHEN and CDR2 SYDVKM. Trimming took 6 bases from V and 0 from J, leaving 13 bases between them. The length of the CDR3 is 15 residues. In DNA form, the CDR3 reads TGTGCCAGCAGCCACGGTGGCGCGAGCACAGATACGCAGTATTTT. It specifies CASSHGGASTDTQYF.

The gene calls are TRBV5-5 and TRBJ1-2, with 12 bases identical to TRBD1. The V segment lost 3 bases and the J segment 2 bases; nucleotides outside the gene matches: 2. Germline values: CDR1 SGHKS, CDR2 YYEKEE (reference sequence). The CDR3 has 15 residues. CDR3 coding DNA: TGTGCCAGCAGCTCCGGGACAGGGGGCAACTATGGCTACACCTTC. It translates to CASSSGTGGNYGYTF.

The CDR3 DNA reads TGTGCCATCAGTGGGACAGGGGCCGAAGCTTTCTTT. Its translation: CAISGTGAEAFF. The V and J genes are TRBV10-3 and TRBJ1-1; TRBD1 matches at 9 bases. The ends lost 4 bases at V and 8 bases at J; junction bases unmatched: 2. The CDR3 totals 12 residues. Per the germline V gene, CDR1 is ENHRY and CDR2 is SYGVKD.

CDR3 coding DNA: TGCAGTGCTAGTCTTTTCAGGGGACTGAACACTGAAGCTTTCTTT. Its protein is CSASLFRGLNTEAFF. The chain combines TRBV20-1 with TRBJ1-1; maybe TRBD1 (6 bases). The CDR3 is 15 amino acids. Per the germline V gene, CDR1 is DFQATT and CDR2 is SNEGSKA (reference sequence). The V end was cut by 3 bases, the J end by 0 bases, with 14 bases between.

On this clone itself: The sample has other DNA sequences that encode this CDR3 too. The chain combines TRBV27 with TRBJ2-3; D unclear. This CDR3 is built from 12 residues. The germline V and J ends were trimmed by 4 bases and 3 bases, with 5 bases remaining between them. CDR1 and CDR2 (germline): MNHEY, SMNVEV (reference sequence). In nucleotides, the CDR3 is TGTGCCAGCAGTTCGATTACAGATACGCAGTATTTT. Encoded protein: CASSSITDTQYF.

As DNA, the CDR3 is TGTGCCACCAGCAGCGGTAGAGGGTACAATCAGCCCCAGCATTTT. As protein: CATSSGRGYNQPQHF. The chain recombines TRBV15 with TRBJ1-5, with D unresolved. The CDR3 is 15 residues long. In germline, CDR1 is LNHNV, CDR2 YYDKDF (reference sequence). With 3 bases removed from V and 3 bases from J, the gap between germline ends came to 12 bases. Complete variable domain (other parts from reference TRBV15 and TRBJ1-5): DAMVIQNPRYQVTQFGKPVTLSCSQTLNHNVMYWYQQKSSQAPKLLFHYYDKDFNNEADTPDNFQSRRPNTSFCFLDIRSPGLGDTAMYLCATSSGRGYNQPQHFGDGTRLSIL.

Worth noting for this clone: Other DNA sequences in this sample translate to the same CDR3. The chain carries TRBV5-1 and TRBJ2-3; TRBD2 matches 9 bases. Germline lookup yields CDR1 SGHRS and CDR2 YFSETQ. With V trimmed by 7 bases and J by 1 base, 4 bases remained unmatched. The length of the CDR3 is 14 residues. For the CDR3, the DNA is TGCGCCAGCTCTTTAGCGGGGGGCACAGATACGCAGTATTTT. It codes for CASSLAGGTDTQYF.

The V call is TRBV3-1 (or the pseudogene TRBV3-2), the J call TRBJ2-1; 13 bases are shared with TRBD2. CDR3 length: 17 amino acids. V trimming: 4 bases; J trimming: 0 bases; junction bases outside the gene matches: 3. CDR1 and CDR2 from the germline V gene are LGHDT and YNNKEL (reference sequence). Written as DNA, the CDR3 is TGTGCCAGCAGCCGGGGACTAGCGGGGAGCTCCTACAATGAGCAGTTCTTC. This gives the protein CASSRGLAGSSYNEQFF.

Only one count was recorded for this clone. The chain employs TRBV7-2 and TRBJ2-2; the match to TRBD1 covers 10 bases. The V and J ends lost 4 bases and 4 bases, in that order; junction bases with no gene match: 3. This CDR3 comprises 15 residues. In germline, CDR1 is SGHTA, CDR2 FQGNSA. The CDR3 sequence is CASSSRDRGTGELFF. CDR3 sequence (DNA): TGTGCCAGCAGCTCCCGGGACAGGGGCACCGGGGAGCTGTTTTTT.

The chain carries TRBV7-6 and TRBJ1-4; the match to TRBD1 covers 7 bases. Germline V lookup: CDR1 SGHVS, CDR2 FNYEAQ. This CDR3 has 16 amino acids. With 0 bases clipped from V and 10 bases from J, the junction kept 11 bases outside the gene matches. The CDR3 sequence is CASSLATGMSRGKLFF. The DNA for the CDR3 is TGTGCCAGCAGCTTAGCGACAGGGATGAGTCGAGGAAAACTGTTTTTT.

Concerning this clone itself: Other DNA sequences from this sample encode an identical CDR3 as well. The chain links TRBV6-6 to TRBJ2-1, with a weak D call TRBD2 (5 bases). V was trimmed by 0 bases and J by 3 bases, leaving 6 bases between them. Germline assignment: CDR1 MNHNY and CDR2 SVGAGI (reference sequence). CDR3 length equals 14 residues. The CDR3 nucleotides read TGTGCCAGCAGTTACTCGAGGGTCTACAATGAGCAGTTCTTC. Protein: CASSYSRVYNEQFF.

The rearrangement joins TRBV7-3 to TRBJ2-1, with a tentative D call TRBD1 (5 bases). The CDR3 loop spans 15 amino acids. CDR1 SGHTA and CDR2 FQGTGA come from the germline V gene. V was cut by 0 bases and J by 9 bases, with 15 bases left in between. CDR3 loop: CASSLTGHSIAEQFF. CDR3 DNA: TGTGCCAGCAGCTTAACAGGACACTCGATTGCTGAGCAGTTCTTC.